This TCR beta chain was profiled in a study of cytomegalovirus exposure and HLA in healthy donors. Study outcomes and limitations: As a later analysis showed, several of the most significant clusters appeared to be linked to common viral pathogens. The classifier, whose performance was assessed in both the original and validation cohorts, reportedly diagnosed cytomegalovirus status with high specificity and sensitivity. In a later analysis, at a false discovery rate of 0.05, 17,000 or so TCR beta sequences were associated with HLA alleles. Cytomegalovirus association was assigned to around 150 TCR beta chains.

Trimming took 1 base from V and 7 from J; bases not matched to a gene: 13. Germline V gene data show CDR1 as MGHRA and CDR2 as YSYEKL. This CDR3 contains 16 residues. Notes on this clone: Its antigen remains unidentified.

PCR involved 60 Vbeta and 13 Jbeta primers. Assay: immunoSEQ multiplex PCR; the TCRdb copy retains only in-frame clones and omits some. The table records about 200,000 clones, 80% to 90% of them present only once. The J gene is TRBJ2-7, the V gene TRBV4-1; TRBD2 aligns across 7 bases. This receptor was identified in a man aged 25-45 years in good health and CMV-seronegative. Sequenced input: PBMCs. The CDR3 here is CASSQVGGGLRQEQYF. Here the CDR3 DNA reads TGCGCCAGCAGCCAAGTAGGCGGGGGACTTCGGCAAGAGCAGTACTTC.